The 25 T cell receptor beta chains below were found in one sample sequenced in a study of blood T cell repertoires in COVID-19. Clones were read by immunoSEQ multiplex PCR, and TCRdb kept only the in-frame ones, dropping some. The sample contains about 120,000 clones, about 90% of which appear only once. Material: peripheral blood. These receptors all stem from a woman aged 50 to 60 with active or convalescent COVID-19.

This sequence joins TRBV15 and TRBJ1-3; D gene uncertain. This CDR3 has 16 residues. Deletions cut 0 bases from V and 0 bases from J, with 9 bases between. The germline V gene encodes CDR1 LNHNV and CDR2 YYDKDF (reference sequence). The CDR3 here is CATSRDLSNSGNTIYF. For the CDR3, the DNA is TGTGCCACCAGCAGAGATTTGAGCAACTCTGGAAACACCATATATTTT.

The rearrangement links TRBV28 to TRBJ1-1; D perhaps matches TRBD1 (5 bases). The CDR3 length is 13 residues. The V end was cut by 6 bases, the J end by 10 bases, with 18 bases between. Germline V gene data show CDR1 as MDHEN and CDR2 as SYDVKM. The chain's CDR3 is CASRSAGRRGAFF. Here the CDR3 DNA reads TGTGCCAGCAGGTCGGCAGGACGGAGGGGAGCTTTCTTT.

The rearrangement uses TRBV19 and TRBJ2-1; D possibly corresponds to TRBD1 (5 bases). CDR1 and CDR2 from the germline V gene are LNHDA and SQIVND (reference sequence). The CDR3 spans 15 residues. Trimming stripped 3 bases from V and 0 bases from J, with 9 bases between. DNA for the CDR3: TGTGCCAGTAGTATTCAGGGTTCCTCCTACAATGAGCAGTTCTTC. Its translation: CASSIQGSSYNEQFF.

The V gene is TRBV29-1, the J gene TRBJ2-3; 9 nucleotides align to TRBD2. After removal of 6 bases from V and 3 bases from J, the junction contained 7 bases not matched to a gene. Germline V gene lookup returns CDR1 SQVTM and CDR2 ANQGSEA. The CDR3 has 14 amino acids. The CDR3 bases are TGCAGCGTAGGTCTAGCGGGATCTACAGATACGCAGTATTTT. Encoded protein: CSVGLAGSTDTQYF.

The gene calls are TRBV7-2 and TRBJ2-7; D is possibly TRBD1 (6 bases). V dropped 4 bases and J dropped 6 bases, with 22 bases sitting between them. CDR3 size: 16 residues. Germline CDR1 is SGHTA and CDR2 is FQGNSA. CDR3 sequence (DNA): TGTGCCAGCAGCTCAGACAGGCTGATCATCGGCGCCGAGCAGTACTTC. Protein: CASSSDRLIIGAEQYF.

The rearrangement uses TRBV11-3 and TRBJ1-2; possibly TRBD1 for D (6 bases). This CDR3 contains 16 residues. Germline assignment: CDR1 SGHNT and CDR2 YENEEA. Trimming stripped 5 bases from V and 0 bases from J, with 16 bases between. CDR3 residues: CASSLPGQNTNYGYTF. CDR3 DNA sequence: TGTGCCAGCAGCCTACCCGGACAGAACACTAACTATGGCTACACCTTC.

The chain carries TRBV4-2 and TRBJ2-5; 7 nucleotides line up with TRBD2. J was trimmed by 4 bases and V by 4 bases; bases with no gene match: 12. The germline CDR1 and CDR2 sequences are LGHNA and YNFKEQ. The CDR3 sequence is 16 residues long. DNA of the CDR3: TGTGCCAGCAGCCCGGTGGGGGAGGGCCTCGGAGAGACCCAGTACTTC. Its translation is CASSPVGEGLGETQYF.

The gene calls are TRBV5-4 and TRBJ1-3; D may be TRBD1 (6 bases). The V end was cut by 0 bases, the J end by 2 bases, with 12 bases between. This CDR3 is built from 16 residues. Looked up from germline, CDR1 is SGHNT and CDR2 is YYREEE (reference sequence). CDR3 nucleotides: TGTGCCAGCAGCTTGGGAAGCACAGGGCCTGGAAACACCATATATTTT. The encoded protein is CASSLGSTGPGNTIYF.

This chain joins TRBV19 and TRBJ2-7; possibly TRBD2 for D (5 bases). V was pared by 1 base and J by 0 bases, with 13 bases between. The germline V gene encodes CDR1 LNHDA and CDR2 SQIVND (reference sequence). The CDR3 has 16 residues. The CDR3 DNA is TGTGCCAGTAGTATAGGAGGGAAACGAGGCTCCTACGAGCAGTACTTC. Its translation: CASSIGGKRGSYEQYF.

The CDR3 loop reads CASSPSGAEQFF. CDR3 sequence (DNA): TGTGCCAGCTCACCGTCTGGGGCTGAGCAGTTCTTC. V and J are TRBV18 and TRBJ2-1, with D possibly TRBD1 on 5 matching bases. The CDR3 extends over 12 amino acids. Trimming left V 3 bases short and J 9 bases short, with 9 bases between. Germline V gene lookup returns CDR1 KGHSH and CDR2 LQKENI.

This chain links TRBV7-9 with TRBJ1-4, with 7 bases lining up with TRBD1. Losses at the gene ends were 3 bases for V and 0 bases for J; bases not matched to a gene: 4. The germline V gene has CDR1 SEHNR and CDR2 FQNEAQ (reference sequence). The CDR3 has 16 amino acids. The CDR3 nucleotides read TGTGCCAGCAGCTTGGGACAGACTGCAACTAATGAAAAACTGTTTTTT. Protein sequence: CASSLGQTATNEKLFF.

The chain couples TRBV19 to TRBJ1-1, with a weak D call TRBD1 (5 bases). The CDR3 loop spans 13 amino acids. Germline CDR1 LNHDA, CDR2 SQIVND (reference sequence). V lost 3 bases and J 3 bases, leaving 8 bases between the germline ends. CDR3 DNA: TGTGCCAGTAGTATGAAGGGGTACACTGAAGCTTTCTTT. Protein: CASSMKGYTEAFF.

The chain uses TRBV28 and TRBJ2-7; TRBD2 aligns across 7 bases. Germline V gene lookup returns CDR1 MDHEN and CDR2 SYDVKM. Trimming took 3 bases from V and 4 from J; bases not matched to a gene: 9. CDR3 size: 15 residues. The CDR3 region has the DNA TGTGCCAGCAGTTTCAGCGGGGATGCCTCTTACGAGCAGTACTTC. This translates into CASSFSGDASYEQYF.

This clone was detected only a few times. The chain carries TRBV7-3 and TRBJ2-1; TRBD2 matches at 8 bases. The V and J ends lost 4 bases and 10 bases, in that order; junction bases with no gene match: 12. Germline CDR1 is SGHTA and CDR2 is FQGTGA. The CDR3 has 15 amino acids. The CDR3, as DNA: TGTGCCAGCAGCTCCACCCCCGGGGTAGCGGGGGAGCAGTTCTTC. Protein sequence: CASSSTPGVAGEQFF. Full variable domain (missing parts from reference TRBV7-3 and TRBJ2-1): GAGVSQTPSNKVTEKGKYVELRCDPISGHTALYWYRQSLGQGPEFLIYFQGTGAADDSGLPNDRFFAVRPEGSVSTLKIQRTERGDSAVYLCASSSTPGVAGEQFFGPGTRLTVL.

This chain connects TRBV15 to TRBJ2-7; D uncertain. The CDR3 is made up of 13 amino acids. Trimming took off 0 bases at V and 7 bases at J, with 10 bases between the two ends. The germline V gene encodes CDR1 LNHNV and CDR2 YYDKDF (reference sequence). CDR3: CATSRDQIGEQYF. CDR3 coding DNA: TGTGCCACCAGCAGAGATCAGATCGGGGAGCAGTACTTC.

CDR3 sequence reads: CASSPQQGWGDEQYF. CDR3 coding DNA: TGTGCCAGCAGTCCCCAACAGGGATGGGGCGACGAGCAGTACTTC. The chain carries TRBV28 and TRBJ2-7, with D possibly matching TRBD1 (6 bases). There are 15 residues in the CDR3. V lost 5 bases, J lost 5 bases, and 19 bases lay in between. From germline, CDR1 is MDHEN and CDR2 SYDVKM.

The chain recombines TRBV4-3 with TRBJ2-7; D is possibly TRBD1 (6 bases). The V gene lost 1 base and the J gene lost 1 base, with 11 bases spanning the gap. The germline CDR1 and CDR2 sequences are LGHNA and YSLEER. The CDR3 contains 15 residues. This chain's CDR3 is CASSQVEDSSYEQYF. Written as DNA, the CDR3 is TGCGCCAGCAGCCAAGTTGAGGACAGTTCCTACGAGCAGTACTTC.

This clone has a single count. V and J are TRBV11-2 and TRBJ1-5, with 7 nucleotides matching TRBD1. V shed 1 base, J shed 9 bases, and the junction held 15 bases outside the gene matches. In germline, CDR1 is SGHAT, CDR2 FQNNGV. This CDR3 contains 17 residues. CDR3 sequence (DNA): TGTGCCAGCAGCTTAGTATGGTCTGGGCAGGGGGACTCGCCCCAGCATTTT. This codes for CASSLVWSGQGDSPQHF.

V gene TRBV5-6 combines with J gene TRBJ1-2, with unresolved D. Germline assignment: CDR1 SGHDT and CDR2 YYEEEE. CDR3 length: 11 residues. Trimming stripped 1 base from V and 8 bases from J, with 6 bases between. The CDR3 coding sequence is TGTGCCAGCAGCTTGCGAGGCGGCTACACCTTC. It encodes CASSLRGGYTF.

The chain employs TRBV7-9 and TRBJ2-7; 7 bases align to TRBD2. After removal of 4 bases from V and 1 base from J, the junction contained 4 bases not matched to a gene. Germline CDR1 and CDR2: SEHNR and FQNEAQ (reference sequence). The CDR3 totals 14 residues. The CDR3: CASSSRDYSYEQYF. CDR3 bases: TGTGCCAGCAGCTCCCGGGACTATTCCTACGAGCAGTACTTC.

The V call is TRBV27, the J call TRBJ2-2, with a weak D call TRBD2 (6 bases). The CDR3 spans 14 residues. Germline-derived CDR1 and CDR2 are MNHEY and SMNVEV (reference sequence). Trimming shortened V by 0 bases and J by 4 bases, and 6 bases separated the two germline ends. The CDR3 sequence: CASSLSSGTGELFF. DNA of the CDR3: TGTGCCAGCAGTTTATCTAGCGGCACCGGGGAGCTGTTTTTT.

The rearrangement joins TRBV4-2 to TRBJ2-7; 14 positions match TRBD2. This CDR3 is 15 amino acids long. Germline V gene lookup returns CDR1 LGHNA and CDR2 YNFKEQ. Unmatched junction bases numbered 1, after V lost 3 bases and J lost 3 bases. This CDR3 reads CASSQGTSGGYEQYF. CDR3 nucleotide sequence: TGTGCCAGCAGCCAGGGGACTAGCGGGGGCTACGAGCAGTACTTC.

The gene calls are TRBV2 and TRBJ2-5; 12 nucleotides agree with TRBD2. This CDR3 has 15 residues. Per germline, CDR1 SNHLY and CDR2 FYNNEI. Trimming took 5 bases from V and 3 from J; bases not matched to a gene: 4. In DNA, the CDR3 is TGTGCCAGCAGTACAAGACTAGCGGGAGAAGAGACCCAGTACTTC. It is translated as CASSTRLAGEETQYF. The full variable domain, rest sourced from reference TRBV2 and TRBJ2-5, is EPEVTQTPSHQVTQMGQEVILRCVPISNHLYFYWYRQILGQKVEFLVSFYNNEISEKSEIFDDQFSVERPDGSNFTLKIRSTKLEDSAMYFCASSTRLAGEETQYFGPGTRLLVL.

The rearrangement joins TRBV5-4 to TRBJ2-3; 10 nucleotides align to TRBD2. Germline CDR1 is SGHNT and CDR2 is YYREEE (reference sequence). This CDR3 has 16 amino acids. V was clipped by 2 bases and J by 3 bases; unmatched bases: 6. Here the CDR3 reads CASSFLAGARTDTQYF. The CDR3 DNA sequence: TGTGCCAGCAGCTTTCTAGCGGGAGCCCGTACAGATACGCAGTATTTT.

V is TRBV4-2 and J is TRBJ1-5, with D possibly TRBD1 on 5 matching bases. In germline, CDR1 is LGHNA, CDR2 YNFKEQ. This CDR3 has 16 amino acids. V shed 0 bases and J shed 4 bases, with 13 bases lying between them. CDR3 sequence: CASSQDRGLSNQPQHF. The CDR3 region has the DNA TGTGCCAGCAGCCAAGATAGGGGACTCTCAAATCAGCCCCAGCATTTT.